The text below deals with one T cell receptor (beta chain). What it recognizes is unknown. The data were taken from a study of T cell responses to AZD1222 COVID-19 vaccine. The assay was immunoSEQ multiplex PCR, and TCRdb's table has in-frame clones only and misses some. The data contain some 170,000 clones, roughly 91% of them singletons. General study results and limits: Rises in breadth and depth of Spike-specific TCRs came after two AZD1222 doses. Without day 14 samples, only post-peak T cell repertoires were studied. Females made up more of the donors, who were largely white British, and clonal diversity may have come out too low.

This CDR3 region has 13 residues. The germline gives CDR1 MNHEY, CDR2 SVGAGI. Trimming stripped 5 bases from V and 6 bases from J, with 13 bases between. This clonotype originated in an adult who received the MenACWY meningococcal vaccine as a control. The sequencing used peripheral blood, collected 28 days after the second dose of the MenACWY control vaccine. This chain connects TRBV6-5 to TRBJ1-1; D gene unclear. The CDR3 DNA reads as TGTGCCAGCAGTATCTGGGAGGCCCCTGAAGCTTTCTTT. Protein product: CASSIWEAPEAFF.